One TCR beta chain is described in this entry. Germline V gene sequence: CDR1 SGHTA, CDR2 FQGNSA. The CDR3 is 14 residues long. Trimming took 6 bases from V and 6 from J; bases not matched to a gene: 6. PCR involved 60 Vbeta and 13 Jbeta primers. Repertoires were generated with immunoSEQ multiplex PCR, while TCRdb's copy carries only in-frame clones and drops some. The sample lists some 150,000 clones; 70% to 80% were seen once. The data stem from a study of cytomegalovirus exposure and HLA in healthy donors. The TCR was taken from a man aged 55 to 70 in good health and CMV-seronegative. This chain connects TRBV7-2 to TRBJ2-1; 9 nucleotides line up with TRBD1. Sequencing was performed on PBMCs. CDR3 sequence (DNA): TGTGCCAGCAGTCCCGGGACAGGGCTCAATGAGCAGTTCTTC. Its protein is CASSPGTGLNEQFF.